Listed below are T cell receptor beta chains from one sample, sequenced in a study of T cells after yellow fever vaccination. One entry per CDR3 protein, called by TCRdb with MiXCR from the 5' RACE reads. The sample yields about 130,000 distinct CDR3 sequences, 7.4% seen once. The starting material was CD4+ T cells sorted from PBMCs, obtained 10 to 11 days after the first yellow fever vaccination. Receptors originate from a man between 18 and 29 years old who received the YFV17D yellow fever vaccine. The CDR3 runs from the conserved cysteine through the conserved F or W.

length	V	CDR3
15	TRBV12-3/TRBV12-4	CASSIQGFQNTEAFF
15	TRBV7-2	CASSLSSAGVNTQYF
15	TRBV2	CASSERGVSSYEQYF
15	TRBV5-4	CASSPPGTGVQGYTF
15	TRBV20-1	CSAPPPQGLNTEAFF
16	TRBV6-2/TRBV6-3	CAISYDLTGEATEAFF
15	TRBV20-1	CSASLGAGPADTQYF
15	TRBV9	CASSVEGLAYNEQFF
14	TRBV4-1	CASSSPRANYGYTF
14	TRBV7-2	CASSLRDGNQPQHF
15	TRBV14	CASSEDGRIGTEAFF
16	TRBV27	CASSLFPDRGGQPQHF
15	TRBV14	CASSQDPIRNSPLHF
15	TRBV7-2	CASSLPPASGWTQYF
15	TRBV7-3	CASSYRAGGFTEAFF
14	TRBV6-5	CASSYLASTDTQYF
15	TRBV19	CASSQQGSGQETQYF
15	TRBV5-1	CASSLSAGGGETQYF
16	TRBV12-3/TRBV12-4	CASSPPTGFSYNEQFF
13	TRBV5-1	CASRLGQGETQYF
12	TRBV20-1	CSAGRAGYEQYF
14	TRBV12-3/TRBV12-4	CASNYRGRNTEAFF
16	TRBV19	CASSPAGGRRNQPQHF
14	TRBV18	CASSPASDSYGYTF
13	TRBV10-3	CAISAHSTDTQYF
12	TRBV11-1	CASSLQGIEQFF
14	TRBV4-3	CASSQLQANYGYTF
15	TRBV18	CASSPPSGSSYEQYF
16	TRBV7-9	CASSRRGGRESDTQYF
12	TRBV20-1	CSAAQGVETQYF
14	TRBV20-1	CSARSGGGGDTQYF
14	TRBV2	CASSDQGTNYGYTF
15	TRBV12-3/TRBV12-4	CASSLFGGWQETQYF
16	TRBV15	CATSGRTGGYNSPLHF
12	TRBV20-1	CSATTGNTEAFF
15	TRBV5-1	CASSRSGGMSDTQYF
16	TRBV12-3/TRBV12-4	CASSPAKVSGANVLTF
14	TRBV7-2	CASTLIDRGGTQYF
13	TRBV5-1	CASSPGDGQPQHF
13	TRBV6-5	CASITGWGTEAFF
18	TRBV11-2	CASSLGEAVSSYNSPLHF
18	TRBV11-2	CASSSLSVGSGEYNEQFF
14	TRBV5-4	CASSWTRGGDTQYF
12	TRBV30	CAWNGRTDTQYF
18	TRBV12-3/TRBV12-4	CASSSVVGGLATNEKLFF